The next 13 T cell receptor beta chains were all read from a single sample in a study of T cell changes during pregnancy in multiple sclerosis. Sequencing used immunoSEQ multiplex PCR; TCRdb keeps in-frame clones, though not all of them. Of under 50,000 clones in the sample, roughly nine tenths were seen once. The sample consisted of CD4+ T cells from peripheral blood mononuclear cells, taken in the second trimester of pregnancy. Every receptor here comes from a female donor in good health, enrolled as a control in a pregnancy study.

This chain links TRBV4-1 with TRBJ1-1; the D gene is possibly TRBD1 (6 bases). The germline gives CDR1 MGHRA, CDR2 YSYEKL. This CDR3 spans 14 amino acids. V lost 3 bases, J lost 3 bases, and 11 bases lay in between. CDR3 bases: TGCGCCAGCAGCCAGAAACAGGGAGACACTGAAGCTTTCTTT. This sequence encodes CASSQKQGDTEAFF.

The chain is built from TRBV27 and TRBJ2-5, with 9 bases lining up with TRBD1. CDR1 MNHEY and CDR2 SMNVEV come from the germline V gene (reference sequence). V was pared by 6 bases and J by 4 bases, with 6 bases of the junction left unmatched. CDR3 length: 14 amino acids. For the CDR3, the DNA is TGTGCCAGCAGCTTAGTGACAGGGGGAGAGACCCAGTACTTC. Protein product: CASSLVTGGETQYF.

The V gene is TRBV5-1, the J gene TRBJ1-4, with D tentatively TRBD1 (6 bases). The V end lost 1 base, the J end lost 6 bases, and 16 bases lay between the germline ends. From germline, CDR1 is SGHRS and CDR2 YFSETQ. This CDR3 is built from 16 residues. The CDR3 coding sequence is TGCGCCAGCAGCTTGTCGGGAAGAGGGGGAGATGAAAAACTGTTTTTT. Translating it yields CASSLSGRGGDEKLFF. Complete variable domain (other parts from reference TRBV5-1 and TRBJ1-4): KAGVTQTPRYLIKTRGQQVTLSCSPISGHRSVSWYQQTPGQGLQFLFEYFSETQRNKGNFPGRFSGRQFSNSRSEMNVSTLELGDSALYLCASSLSGRGGDEKLFFGSGTQLSVL.

The CDR3 loop reads CASRRGVGSHTEAFF. The DNA for the CDR3 is TGCGCCAGCAGACGGGGGGTGGGGTCGCACACTGAAGCTTTCTTT. The chain couples TRBV5-1 to TRBJ1-1; D possibly corresponds to TRBD1 (5 bases). Germline CDR1 is SGHRS and CDR2 is YFSETQ. This CDR3 spans 15 amino acids. The V end was cut by 5 bases, the J end by 3 bases, with 17 bases between.

CDR3 sequence: CASSKATTQGKPTYEQYF. CDR3 DNA: TGTGCCAGCAGCAAAGCTACTACACAGGGAAAACCTACCTACGAGCAGTACTTC. J is TRBJ2-7 and V is TRBV21-1; no check of the table's D call, TRBD1, against the DNA was made. TRBV21-1 is a documented pseudogene. The CDR3 length is 18 residues.

The chain recombines TRBV5-1 with TRBJ2-1; D ambiguous. The CDR3 contains 11 residues. Trimming stripped 6 bases from V and 8 bases from J, with 9 bases between. Germline V gene data show CDR1 as SGHRS and CDR2 as YFSETQ. The CDR3 bases are TGCGCCAGCAACTGGTCCCATGAGCAGTTCTTC. Protein product: CASNWSHEQFF.

The chain has TRBV25-1 and TRBJ1-1; D gene ambiguous. Trimming shortened V by 6 bases and J by 1 base, and 6 bases separated the two germline ends. Germline V lookup: CDR1 MGHDK, CDR2 SYGVNS. The CDR3 spans 12 residues. The CDR3 DNA reads as TGTGCCAGCAGGGGCCAGAACACTGAAGCTTTCTTT. This codes for CASRGQNTEAFF.

The V and J genes are TRBV7-2 and TRBJ2-1; 13 bases match TRBD2. CDR1 is SGHTA and CDR2 is FQGNSA in the germline V gene. The CDR3 length is 19 residues. V shed 3 bases, J shed 0 bases, and the junction held 8 bases outside the gene matches. The CDR3 loop is CASSFRLAGGRSSYNEQFF. In DNA form, the CDR3 reads TGTGCCAGCAGCTTCCGACTAGCGGGGGGACGGAGCTCCTACAATGAGCAGTTCTTC.

The chain employs TRBV7-3 and TRBJ2-5; 15 nucleotides match TRBD2. The CDR3 totals 17 residues. The V gene's germline CDR1 is SGHTA and CDR2 FQGTGA. The ends lost 5 bases at V and 3 bases at J; junction bases unmatched: 7. The CDR3 sequence: CASSPGTSGGLEETQYF. CDR3 coding DNA: TGTGCCAGCAGCCCTGGGACTAGCGGGGGGCTCGAAGAGACCCAGTACTTC.

The CDR3 region has the DNA TGCGCCAGCAGCTCGCAGGGGACTAACTATGGCTACACCTTC. Its protein product is CASSSQGTNYGYTF. The chain combines TRBV5-1 with TRBJ1-2; a weak D match, TRBD1 (6 bases). This CDR3 is built from 14 residues. The V gene's germline CDR1 is SGHRS and CDR2 YFSETQ. V gave up 3 bases and J gave up 0 bases, with 9 bases separating them.

The V gene is TRBV7-2, the J gene TRBJ2-1; D unresolved. V was trimmed by 2 bases and J by 4 bases, leaving 12 bases between them. CDR1 is SGHTA and CDR2 is FQGNSA in the germline V gene. The CDR3 is made up of 15 amino acids. DNA for the CDR3: TGTGCCAGCAGCTTATCAGCCGGAGAGTACAATGAGCAGTTCTTC. Amino acid sequence: CASSLSAGEYNEQFF. Drawing the rest from reference TRBV7-2 and TRBJ2-1, the complete variable domain is GAGVSQSPSNKVTEKGKDVELRCDPISGHTALYWYRQSLGQGLEFLIYFQGNSAPDKSGLPSDRFSAERTGGSVSTLTIQRTQQEDSAVYLCASSLSAGEYNEQFFGPGTRLTVL.

This clone was seen a single time. This chain joins TRBV9 and TRBJ1-1; a possible D gene is TRBD1 (5 bases). The germline V gene encodes CDR1 SGDLS and CDR2 YYNGEE. This CDR3 has 15 amino acids. V was cut by 0 bases and J by 3 bases, with 12 bases left in between. The CDR3 region has the DNA TGTGCCAGCAGCGTAGAAGGGGCAGGGTACACTGAAGCTTTCTTT. As protein: CASSVEGAGYTEAFF.

The chain couples TRBV18 to TRBJ2-3; TRBD1 agrees at 8 bases. This CDR3 has 18 residues. The germline gives CDR1 KGHSH, CDR2 LQKENI. The V gene end was trimmed by 2 bases and the J gene end by 1 base; junction bases not matched to a gene: 11. CDR3 nucleotide sequence: TGTGCCAGCTCACCAACACTGGGGACAGGTGGCGGCACAGATACGCAGTATTTT. Protein: CASSPTLGTGGGTDTQYF.